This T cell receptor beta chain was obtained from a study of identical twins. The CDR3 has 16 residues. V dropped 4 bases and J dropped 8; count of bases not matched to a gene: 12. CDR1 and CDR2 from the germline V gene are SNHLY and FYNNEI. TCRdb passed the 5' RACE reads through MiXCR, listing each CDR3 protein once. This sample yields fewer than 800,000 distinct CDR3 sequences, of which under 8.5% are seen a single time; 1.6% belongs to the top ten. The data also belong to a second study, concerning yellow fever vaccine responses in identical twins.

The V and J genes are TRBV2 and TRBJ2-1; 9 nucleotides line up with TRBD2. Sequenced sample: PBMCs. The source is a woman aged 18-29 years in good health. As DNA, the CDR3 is TGTGCCAGCAGTGTGGGGAGGGCTAGCGGGGCCTATGAGCAGTTCTTC. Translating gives CASSVGRASGAYEQFF.